This TCR beta chain was captured in a study of shared clonotypes between healthy human individuals. The study's findings and limits: Naive subsets usually exceeded memory subsets in estimated richness.

Donors, without exception, were Caucasian adults residing in Nashville, Tennessee. A note on this clone: Its specificity is unknown.

CDR3 size: 14 residues. Germline V gives CDR1 SEHNR, CDR2 FQNEAQ (reference sequence). V shed 0 bases and J 9 bases; nucleotides not matched to a gene: 2. TCRdb keeps only in-frame clones here, not all; method: immunoSEQ multiplex PCR. The sample has 2 million to 3 million clones, approximately 92% seen once; the top ten hold over 0.12%. Sequencing was carried out using naive CD4+ T cells sorted from blood. Noted subset: CD45RA+ positively selected. V is TRBV7-9 and J is TRBJ2-3, with TRBD2 matching 11 bases. This TCR was recovered from a man between 18 and 35 years old in good health. CDR3 DNA sequence: TGTGCCAGCAGCTTAGCGCTAGCGGGGGGCACGCAGTATTTT. Protein sequence: CASSLALAGGTQYF.